These 11 T cell receptor beta chains share one sample of origin, sequenced in a study of blood T cells in healthy people across ages. With a J-beta primer mix and a sample-barcoded 5' primer, a second PCR ran roughly 6 to 12 cycles. From the 5' RACE reads, TCRdb called clonotypes with MiXCR, one entry per CDR3 protein. The table has approximately 760,000 distinct CDR3 sequences, just under 25% seen once; the top ten hold around 9.2%. This sample also belongs to another study, concerning T cells of mothers and their children.

The specimen sequenced was blood. Every receptor here comes from a boy aged 5-17 years in good health.

The chain is built from TRBV10-3 and TRBJ2-7; TRBD2 matches 16 bases. V was pared by 6 bases and J by 2 bases, with 4 bases of the junction left unmatched. Germline CDR1 and CDR2: ENHRY and SYGVKD. This CDR3 contains 16 residues. CDR3 region: CAISAGLAGGTYEQYF. The CDR3 region has the DNA TGTGCCATCAGCGCGGGACTAGCGGGAGGGACCTACGAGCAGTACTTC.

This chain connects TRBV7-2 to TRBJ2-5; TRBD1 might be the D (6 bases). Trimming cost V 5 bases and J 4 bases, with 23 bases left between them. Per the germline V gene, CDR1 is SGHTA and CDR2 is FQGNSA. CDR3 length: 17 residues. CDR3 sequence reads: CASSRDTLRNAPETQYF. CDR3 nucleotide sequence: TGTGCCAGCAGCCGGGACACTCTAAGGAATGCCCCAGAGACCCAGTACTTC.

This clonotype has just one count. The chain recombines TRBV20-1 with TRBJ2-2; weak D call: TRBD1 (5 bases). There are 14 residues in the CDR3. Looked up from germline, CDR1 is DFQATT and CDR2 is SNEGSKA (reference sequence). V was cut by 5 bases and J by 2 bases, with 12 bases left in between. In DNA form, the CDR3 reads TGCAGTGCTCCAGGGAACAGCAACACCGGGGAGCTGTTTTTT. Its protein product is CSAPGNSNTGELFF.

This clonotype occurred a few times. The rearrangement joins TRBV28 to TRBJ2-7, with a possible D match to TRBD1 (6 bases). Trimming removed 6 bases from V and 2 bases from J, with 17 bases in between. Germline values: CDR1 MDHEN, CDR2 SYDVKM. CDR3 length equals 15 residues. The CDR3 sequence: CASSPGHRATYEQYF. The CDR3 DNA reads as TGTGCCAGCAGCCCGGGACACCGGGCAACCTACGAGCAGTACTTC.

This clonotype was counted only a few times. The germline gene is not matched at one end of the junction; a read error may be the cause. V usage is TRBV27 and J usage is TRBJ2-1; D remains ambiguous. The CDR3 loop spans 15 amino acids. CDR1 and CDR2 from the germline V gene are MNHEY and SMNVEV (reference sequence). DNA for the CDR3: TGTGCCAGCAGCCTCATCCTAATCCCATACAATGAGCAGTCCTTC. Its translation is CASSLILIPYNEQSF.

This clonotype was observed a few times. This sequence joins TRBV5-6 and TRBJ1-1; no clear D. The CDR3 has 14 residues. Trimming pared 2 bases from V and 0 bases from J, leaving 8 bases between. Germline values: CDR1 SGHDT, CDR2 YYEEEE. The CDR3 DNA sequence: TGTGCCAGCAGCTTTCTGACGATGAACACTGAAGCTTTCTTT. Protein: CASSFLTMNTEAFF. Together with reference TRBV5-6 and TRBJ1-1, the CDR3 gives the full variable domain: DAGVTQSPTHLIKTRGQQVTLRCSPKSGHDTVSWYQQALGQGPQFIFQYYEEEERQRGNFPDRFSGHQFPNYSSELNVNALLLGDSALYLCASSFLTMNTEAFFGQGTRLTVV.

With respect to this clonotype: It is likely a read error, because the conserved phenylalanine at the end of the CDR3 is missing. This chain links TRBV10-3 with TRBJ2-1, with 9 bases identical to TRBD2. The CDR3 covers 14 residues. Germline V lookup: CDR1 ENHRY, CDR2 SYGVKD. The ends lost 5 bases at V and 4 bases at J; junction bases unmatched: 3. For the CDR3, the DNA is TGTGCCATCAGTCCGGGACTAGCTTACAATGAGCAGTTCTCC. Its protein product is CAISPGLAYNEQFS.

The gene calls are TRBV27 and TRBJ2-1, with D possibly being TRBD2 (5 bases). The CDR3 is 12 residues long. CDR1 is MNHEY, CDR2 SMNVEV, per germline (reference sequence). V was clipped by 4 bases and J by 12 bases, with 13 bases between them. CDR3 DNA: TGTGCCAGCAGTTCCGACTACCGTTCGCAGTTCTTC. Translating gives CASSSDYRSQFF.

This chain links TRBV20-1 with TRBJ2-2; no clear D gene. V lost 3 bases, J lost 3 bases, and 14 bases lay in between. The germline V gene encodes CDR1 DFQATT and CDR2 SNEGSKA (reference sequence). The CDR3 spans 15 residues. CDR3: CSARRHIKDTGELFF. The CDR3, as DNA: TGCAGTGCTAGGAGACATATTAAGGACACCGGGGAGCTGTTTTTT.

In DNA form, the CDR3 reads TGTGCCAGCAGTTTAGCGCTGGAGACAGGGGGCTACGAGCAGTACTTC. Protein product: CASSLALETGGYEQYF. The genes are TRBV12-3 or TRBV12-4 and TRBJ2-7; 9 positions match TRBD1. CDR3 length: 16 amino acids. J lost 3 bases, V lost 0 bases, and 6 bases had no gene match.

The gene calls are TRBV11-2 and TRBJ2-7; 8 positions agree with TRBD2. Judging by the DNA end, TRBJ2-5 fits better; the J call may be wrong. Germline V CDR1 and CDR2: SGHAT, FQNNGV. The CDR3 is 17 residues long. CDR3 nucleotide sequence: TGTGCCAGCAGCTTAGGGTCGAGCGGGAGTAACCAAGAGACCCAGTACTTC. This encodes CASSLGSSGSNQETQYF.